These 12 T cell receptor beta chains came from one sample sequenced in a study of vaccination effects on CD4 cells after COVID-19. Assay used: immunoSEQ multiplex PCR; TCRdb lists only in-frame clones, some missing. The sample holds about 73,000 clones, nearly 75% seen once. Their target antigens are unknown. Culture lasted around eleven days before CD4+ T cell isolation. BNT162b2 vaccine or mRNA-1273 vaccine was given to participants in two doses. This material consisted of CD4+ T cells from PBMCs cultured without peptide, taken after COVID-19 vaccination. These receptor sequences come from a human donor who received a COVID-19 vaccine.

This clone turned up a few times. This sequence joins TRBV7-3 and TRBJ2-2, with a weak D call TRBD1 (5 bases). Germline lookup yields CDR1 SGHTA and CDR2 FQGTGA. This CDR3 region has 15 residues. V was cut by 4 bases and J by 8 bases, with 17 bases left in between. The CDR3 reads CASSSTLAGSGELFF. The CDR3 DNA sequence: TGTGCCAGCAGCTCCACGCTCGCAGGGTCTGGGGAGCTGTTTTTT.

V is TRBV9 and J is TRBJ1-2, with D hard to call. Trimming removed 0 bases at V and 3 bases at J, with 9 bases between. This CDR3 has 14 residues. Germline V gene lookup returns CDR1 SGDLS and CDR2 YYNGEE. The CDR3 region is CASSVDSADYGYTF. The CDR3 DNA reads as TGTGCCAGCAGCGTAGATTCGGCAGACTATGGCTACACCTTC.

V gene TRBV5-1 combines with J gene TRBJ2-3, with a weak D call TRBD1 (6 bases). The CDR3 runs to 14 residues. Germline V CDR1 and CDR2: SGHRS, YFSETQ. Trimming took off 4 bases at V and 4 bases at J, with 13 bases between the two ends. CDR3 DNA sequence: TGCGCCAGCAGCCCCGGGCAGGGGCCAGATACGCAGTATTTT. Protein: CASSPGQGPDTQYF.

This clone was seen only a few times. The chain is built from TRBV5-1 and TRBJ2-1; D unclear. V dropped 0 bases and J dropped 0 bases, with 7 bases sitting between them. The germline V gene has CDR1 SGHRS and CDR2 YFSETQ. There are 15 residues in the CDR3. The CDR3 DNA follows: TGCGCCAGCAGCTTGGACAGACCCTCCTACAATGAGCAGTTCTTC. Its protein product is CASSLDRPSYNEQFF. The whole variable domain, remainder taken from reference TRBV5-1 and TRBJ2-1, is KAGVTQTPRYLIKTRGQQVTLSCSPISGHRSVSWYQQTPGQGLQFLFEYFSETQRNKGNFPGRFSGRQFSNSRSEMNVSTLELGDSALYLCASSLDRPSYNEQFFGPGTRLTVL.

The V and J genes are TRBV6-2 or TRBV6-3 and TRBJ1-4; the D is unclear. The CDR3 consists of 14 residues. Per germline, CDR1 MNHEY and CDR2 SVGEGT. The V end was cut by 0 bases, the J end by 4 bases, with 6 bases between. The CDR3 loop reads CASSYSMGNEKLFF. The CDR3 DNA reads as TGTGCCAGCAGTTACTCCATGGGTAATGAAAAACTGTTTTTT.

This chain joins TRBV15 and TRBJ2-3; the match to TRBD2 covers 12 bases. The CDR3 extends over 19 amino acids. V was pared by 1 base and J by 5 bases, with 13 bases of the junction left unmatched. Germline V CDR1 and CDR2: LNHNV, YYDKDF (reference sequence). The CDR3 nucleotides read TGTGCCACCAGCAGAGGACAGGGACCTAGCGGGGGGGCCATAGATACGCAGTATTTT. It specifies CATSRGQGPSGGAIDTQYF.

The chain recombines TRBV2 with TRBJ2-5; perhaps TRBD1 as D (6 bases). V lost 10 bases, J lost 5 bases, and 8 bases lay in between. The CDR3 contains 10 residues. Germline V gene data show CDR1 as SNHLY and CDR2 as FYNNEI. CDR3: CANGGETQYF. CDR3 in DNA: TGTGCCAATGGGGGCGAGACCCAGTACTTC.

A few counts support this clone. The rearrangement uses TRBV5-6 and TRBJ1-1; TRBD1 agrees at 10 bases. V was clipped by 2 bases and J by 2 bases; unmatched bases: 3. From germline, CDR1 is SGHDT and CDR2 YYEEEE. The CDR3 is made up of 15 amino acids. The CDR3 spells CASSFRQGANTEAFF. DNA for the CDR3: TGTGCCAGCAGCTTCCGACAGGGGGCAAACACTGAAGCTTTCTTT.

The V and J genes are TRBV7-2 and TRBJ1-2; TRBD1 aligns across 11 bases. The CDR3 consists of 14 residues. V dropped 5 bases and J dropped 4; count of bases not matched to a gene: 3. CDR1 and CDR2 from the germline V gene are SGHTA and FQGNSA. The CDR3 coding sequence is TGTGCCAGCAGCGGGGACAGGGGGATCTATGGCTACACCTTC. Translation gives CASSGDRGIYGYTF.

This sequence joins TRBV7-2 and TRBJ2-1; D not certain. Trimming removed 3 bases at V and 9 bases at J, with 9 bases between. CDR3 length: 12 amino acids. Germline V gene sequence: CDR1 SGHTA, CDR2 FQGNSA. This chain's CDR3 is CASSFPRGEQFF. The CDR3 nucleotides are TGTGCCAGCAGCTTCCCGAGAGGTGAGCAGTTCTTC.

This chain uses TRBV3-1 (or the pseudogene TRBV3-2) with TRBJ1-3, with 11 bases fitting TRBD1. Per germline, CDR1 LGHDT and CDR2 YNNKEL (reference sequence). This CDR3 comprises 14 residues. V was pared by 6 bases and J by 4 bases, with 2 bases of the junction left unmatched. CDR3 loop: CASRGQGVGNTIYF. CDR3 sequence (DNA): TGTGCCAGCAGGGGACAGGGGGTCGGAAACACCATATATTTT.

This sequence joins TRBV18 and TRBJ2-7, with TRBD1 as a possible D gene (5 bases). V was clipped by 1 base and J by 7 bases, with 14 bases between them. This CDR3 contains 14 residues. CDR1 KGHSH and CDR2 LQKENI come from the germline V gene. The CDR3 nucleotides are TGTGCCAGCTCACCACTTCAGGGCCCCTCAGAGCAGTACGTC. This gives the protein CASSPLQGPSEQYV.